One TCR beta chain is described in this entry. Its antigen is undetermined. TCRdb keeps only in-frame clones here, not all; method: immunoSEQ multiplex PCR. The repertoire has about 65,000 clones, 76% of them found once; the top ten carry approximately 2.8%. This entry is derived from a study of vaccination effects on CD4 cells after COVID-19. Germline CDR1 reads SNHLY; CDR2 reads FYNNEI. This CDR3 has 11 residues. With 6 bases removed from V and 8 bases from J, the gap between germline ends came to 7 bases. Within the ViraFEST assay, antigen-specific CD4+ T cells underwent expansion with viral peptide pools prior to sequencing. Cells that had been cultured for roughly eleven days were the source of isolated CD4+ T cells. Having tested negative for nucleocapsid antibodies, the vaccine recipients showed no prior SARS-CoV-2 infection. It was on days 3 and 7 that half the medium was replaced with IL-2 medium.

This clonotype originated in a human donor who received a COVID-19 vaccine. The chain recombines TRBV2 with TRBJ1-4; the D is unclear. The starting material was CD4+ T cells from PBMCs cultured with HCoV-NL63 spike peptides, obtained before COVID-19 vaccination. As DNA, the CDR3 is TGTGCCAGCAGATTAGGGGAAAAACTGTTTTTT. The encoded protein is CASRLGEKLFF.